This entry lists 3 T cell receptor beta chains sequenced from one sample in a study of shared clonotypes between healthy human individuals. Repertoires were generated with immunoSEQ multiplex PCR, while TCRdb's copy carries only in-frame clones and drops some. The sample has 700,000 to 950,000 clones; 90% to 97% are singletons. The naive CD8 fraction comprised CD45RO-negative cells positively selected for CCR7 and excluded terminally differentiated effector memory CD45RA+ cells. Sequences were obtained from naive CD8+ T cells sorted from blood. These TCRs come from a man in his thirties or forties in good health.

The CDR3 bases are TGTGCCAGCAGCCCCCGGGTCGTTGACTACAATGAGCAGTTCTTC. This gives the protein CASSPRVVDYNEQFF. V gene TRBV7-9 combines with J gene TRBJ2-1; D not resolved. Germline CDR1 is SEHNR and CDR2 is FQNEAQ (reference sequence). The CDR3 contains 15 residues. V lost 5 bases and J lost 3, with 14 bases in between.

This clone was counted once. The V call is TRBV27, the J call TRBJ2-7, with a weak D call TRBD1 (5 bases). Trimming shortened V by 4 bases and J by 1 base, and 17 bases separated the two germline ends. The CDR3 is 16 residues long. Looked up from germline, CDR1 is MNHEY and CDR2 is SMNVEV (reference sequence). CDR3 in amino acids: CASSSLGAGPSYEQYF. CDR3 sequence (DNA): TGTGCCAGCAGTTCCCTTGGTGCAGGGCCTTCCTACGAGCAGTACTTC.

The V call is TRBV4-1, the J call TRBJ1-2, with D possibly TRBD1 on 6 matching bases. Trimming cost V 0 bases and J 6 bases, with 11 bases left between them. Germline V CDR1 and CDR2: MGHRA, YSYEKL. The CDR3 extends over 14 amino acids. CDR3 region: CASSQETGRDGYTF. CDR3 in DNA: TGCGCCAGCAGCCAAGAAACAGGGAGGGATGGCTACACCTTC.